This T cell receptor (beta chain) was identified in a study of blood T cell repertoires in COVID-19 (dated by TCRdb to about 2020). For the study in its entirety: Samples covering the acute and convalescent phases of COVID-19 were provided by collaborators in the United States, Italy and Spain. The prospective study material was composed of cDNA or gDNA derived from T cells, B-cell-depleted T cells, or PBMCs. Subjects who had been exposed to COVID-19, were actively infected with it, or had recovered from it provided the deeply sampled blood TCRbeta repertoires that made up the dataset. The repertoires were made available in a free public database intended to serve as a resource for research on the immune response to SARS-CoV-2. The samples were drawn from two sources: the first 160 participants of the ongoing ImmuneRACE study, and 1,200 or so subjects contributed by 6 global collaborators. A de-identified subject ID, COVID-19 status, age in years and sex were almost always included in the sample metadata. Where available, HLA class I and class II types were taken from metadata supplied by the sample provider and were not determined by assay-based typing.

Results and caveats for the whole study, not just this receptor: Clinical and demographic metadata were provided uncurated, with the amount varying by source and participant.

Each collaborating institution followed its own protocols to collect whole blood in K2EDTA tubes. For TCRbeta analysis, collaborators shipped samples as frozen whole blood, isolated PBMCs, or DNA extracted from either of those sample types. TCRbeta CDR3 regions were amplified from genomic DNA using the immunoSEQ Assay, a bias-controlled multiplex PCR. Per the authors' processing: Within the assay, amplification of reference gene primers was used to estimate how many nucleated cells each sample contained. To quantify the absolute abundance of each unique TCRbeta CDR3 rearrangement, sequence reads were collapsed and filtered. Productive Simpson clonality was computed per sample as the square root of Simpson's diversity index over productive rearrangements. The clones in this table, taken by TCRdb from immuneACCESS, are in-frame only. Not every clone is retained; where verified, under half of the shortfall comes from an unresolved V gene, and the cause of the rest is unknown. The V and J calls and clone size are taken from that table; D and trimming were inferred from the DNA. This sample gives over 200,000 clones in total; under 95% of them show up just once. Of the sample, around 1.2% falls within the top ten clones.

As regards this clone: The target of this receptor is not known. Within one base of it there is no much larger clone, and no base qualities were kept.

The CDR3 runs 15 residues from the cysteine to the phenylalanine. Just the 45-base CDR3 DNA is kept, in frame starting at base 1. V lost 5 bases and J lost 8 bases; the stretch between them is 18 bases long. Looking up the germline V gene yields CDR1 MNHEY and CDR2 SVGAGI. This receptor chain uses TRBV6-5 and TRBJ2-2; TRBD1 could be the D gene, as 6 bases match. The sequence was collected from a man younger than 45 with acute or convalescent COVID-19. Material for sequencing was peripheral blood. DNA sequence: TGTGCCAGCAGTCGCCCCGGACAGAGGCCTGGGGAGCTGTTTTTT. The translation is CASSRPGQRPGELFF.